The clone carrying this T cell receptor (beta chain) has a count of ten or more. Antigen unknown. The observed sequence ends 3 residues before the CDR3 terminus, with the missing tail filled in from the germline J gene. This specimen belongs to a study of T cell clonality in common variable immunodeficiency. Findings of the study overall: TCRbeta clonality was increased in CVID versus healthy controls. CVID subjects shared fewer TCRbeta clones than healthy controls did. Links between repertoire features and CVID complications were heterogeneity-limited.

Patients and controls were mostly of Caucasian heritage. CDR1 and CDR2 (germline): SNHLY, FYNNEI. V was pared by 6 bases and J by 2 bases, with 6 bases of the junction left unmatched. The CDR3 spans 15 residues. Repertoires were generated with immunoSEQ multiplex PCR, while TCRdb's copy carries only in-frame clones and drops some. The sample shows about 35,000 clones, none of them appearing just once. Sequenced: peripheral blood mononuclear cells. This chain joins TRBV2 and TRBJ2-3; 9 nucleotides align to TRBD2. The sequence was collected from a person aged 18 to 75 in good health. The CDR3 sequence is CASSDGLANTDTQYF. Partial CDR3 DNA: TGTGCCAGCAGCGATGGACTAGCGAACACAGATACG.